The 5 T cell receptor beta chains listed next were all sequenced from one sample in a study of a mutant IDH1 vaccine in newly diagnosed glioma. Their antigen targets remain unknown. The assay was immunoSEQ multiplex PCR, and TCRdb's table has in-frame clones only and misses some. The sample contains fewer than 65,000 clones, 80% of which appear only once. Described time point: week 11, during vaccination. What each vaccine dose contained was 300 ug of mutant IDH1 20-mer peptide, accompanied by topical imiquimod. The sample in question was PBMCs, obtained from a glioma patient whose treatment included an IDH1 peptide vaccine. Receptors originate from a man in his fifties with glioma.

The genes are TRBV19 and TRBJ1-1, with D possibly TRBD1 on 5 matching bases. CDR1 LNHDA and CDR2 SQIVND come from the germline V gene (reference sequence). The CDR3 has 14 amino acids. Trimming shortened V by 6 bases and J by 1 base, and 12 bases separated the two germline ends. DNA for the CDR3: TGTGCCAGTAGCACGGGACGGCCGAACACTGAAGCTTTCTTT. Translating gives CASSTGRPNTEAFF.

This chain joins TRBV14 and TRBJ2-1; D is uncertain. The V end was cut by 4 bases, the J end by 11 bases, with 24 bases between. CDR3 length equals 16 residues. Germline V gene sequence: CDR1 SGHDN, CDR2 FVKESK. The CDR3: CASSPLTISTSSQQFF. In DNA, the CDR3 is TGTGCCAGCAGCCCCTTAACGATCAGCACAAGTTCTCAGCAGTTCTTC.

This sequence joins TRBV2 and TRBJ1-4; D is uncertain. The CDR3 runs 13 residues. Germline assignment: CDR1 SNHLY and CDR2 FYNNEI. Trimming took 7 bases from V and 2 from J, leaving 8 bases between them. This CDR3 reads CASTASTNEKLFF. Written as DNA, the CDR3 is TGTGCCAGCACAGCCTCCACTAATGAAAAACTGTTTTTT.

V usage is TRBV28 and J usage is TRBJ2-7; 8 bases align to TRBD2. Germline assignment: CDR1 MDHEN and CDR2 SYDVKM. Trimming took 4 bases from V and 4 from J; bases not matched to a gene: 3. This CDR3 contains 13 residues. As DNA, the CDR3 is TGTGCCAGCAGTTCTACTAGCGGATACGAGCAGTACTTC. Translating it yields CASSSTSGYEQYF.

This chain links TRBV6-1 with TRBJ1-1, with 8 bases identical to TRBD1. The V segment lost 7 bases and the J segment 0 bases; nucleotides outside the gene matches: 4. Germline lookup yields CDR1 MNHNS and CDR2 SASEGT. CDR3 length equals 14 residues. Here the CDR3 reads CASNTDRVNTEAFF. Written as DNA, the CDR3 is TGTGCCAGCAATACGGACAGGGTGAACACTGAAGCTTTCTTT.